This T cell receptor (beta chain) emerged from a study of human thymus T cells. Findings of the study overall: Thymic and blood repertoires appeared to carry a bias in their V and J gene usage.

With respect to this clone: The antigen remains unidentified.

Healthy Finnish infants undergoing corrective surgery for congenital heart defects provided the donor material. A roughly 0.45-1 mL peripheral blood aliquot was taken intraoperatively from four of eight donors. Genomic DNA was extracted from every available blood leukocyte. Trimming removed 5 bases from V and 4 bases from J; junction bases left unmatched: 9. The CDR3 extends over 15 amino acids. Germline CDR1 reads MNHNY; CDR2 reads SVGAGI (reference sequence). Sequencing was performed with immunoSEQ multiplex PCR; in TCRdb, only in-frame clones are kept and a portion is missing. The sample yields some 40,000 clones, about 94% seen once.

The V gene is TRBV6-6, the J gene TRBJ1-2; 8 bases line up with TRBD1. The sample taken for sequencing was blood. The receptor comes from a boy younger than two with a congenital heart defect but otherwise immunologically healthy. The CDR3 sequence is CASSIARTGSYGYTF. The CDR3 DNA sequence: TGTGCCAGCAGTATCGCTCGGACAGGGAGCTATGGCTACACCTTC.